This T cell receptor beta chain was recovered during a study of OX40 agonist ivuxolimab in advanced cancers. Study-level background: The costimulatory receptor OX40 (CD134) was targeted by ivuxolimab, a fully human IgG2 agonistic monoclonal antibody. Of the 50 to 55 patients in dose escalation, 19 had hepatocellular carcinoma, roughly 15 had melanoma, 9 had renal cell carcinoma and 9 had head and neck cancer. The purpose of peripheral TCRbeta sequencing was to test whether ivuxolimab changed TCR sequence diversity and led to clonal T-cell expansion. Intravenous ivuxolimab was administered to patients every 2 weeks at six dose levels: 0.01, 0.1, 0.3, 1.5, 3 and 10 mg/kg. The paper describes the monotherapy dose-escalation part (N = 52 patients) of the phase I trial of ivuxolimab. The dose-escalation cohort was 82.7% male with a mean age of around 62 years, ranging from roughly 20 to 85. Patients were allowed to have had prior anti-PD-1, anti-PD-L1 or anti-CTLA-4 therapy, and approximately 39% of the dose-escalation patients had been treated with checkpoint inhibitors. Three dose-escalation patients achieved partial responses, one with hepatocellular carcinoma and two with cutaneous melanoma.

Genomic DNA was isolated from the sorted cells so that the TCRbeta CDR3 region could be sequenced. The immunoSEQ Assay was used for sequencing of TCRbeta CDR3 regions. Not all clones reach the TCRdb copy of this immuneACCESS table, which keeps in-frame sequences only. Checked studies attribute under half of the gap to unresolved V genes and leave the rest unexplained. Across this sample there are roughly 90,000 clones, with 75% to 95% seen only once. Roughly 9.4% of the sample lies in the top ten. With regard to this clone: Its antigen has not been determined. The sample holds no much larger clone one base away, and base qualities are not on file.

The full study reports these points: After ivuxolimab, more expanded clones were found on average in CD8+ T cells than in CD4+ T cells. Which antigens the clonally expanded peripheral T cells were specific for was not determined. At doses of 0.1 to 3.0 mg/kg, clonal expansion of both CD4+ and CD8+ T cells in blood was seen between baseline and week 6. Low levels of normalized T-cell clonal expansion were also seen in some patients who did not respond. In the 0.1-3.0 mg/kg groups, partial responders were among the patients with the lowest normalized peripheral clonal expansion, particularly in CD8+ T cells.

The trial excluded patients who had a history of autoimmune disease or who were on systemic immunosuppression. Peripheral blood for TCR sequencing was collected from all dose cohorts at baseline, on cycle 4 day 1, and on cycle 7 day 1. The samples were drawn from a first-in-human, open-label, multicenter phase I dose-escalation trial of ivuxolimab. Adults with locally advanced or metastatic melanoma, renal cell, hepatocellular, or head and neck squamous cell carcinoma were enrolled in the trial. Before TCR sequencing, CD4+ T cells and CD8+ T cells from peripheral blood were sorted into separate populations. A distance of 5 bases separates the germline ends of V and J, which lose 2 bases and 6 bases respectively. The germline V gene encodes CDR1 MGHDK and CDR2 SYGVNS. The CDR3 has 12 amino acids, counting the end cysteine and phenylalanine. Only the CDR3 region is kept as DNA, spanning 36 bases read in frame from base 1.

This TCR derives from an adult with an advanced solid tumor such as melanoma, head and neck, liver or kidney cancer. Sequenced here: CD4+ or CD8+ T cells sorted from blood, sampled in a trial of the OX40 agonist ivuxolimab. The chain joins TRBV25-1 to TRBJ1-5, with the D segment identity uncertain. The CDR3 region has the sequence CASSEGGQPQHF. The DNA sequence is as follows: TGTGCCAGCAGTGAAGGTGGTCAGCCCCAGCATTTT.